Listed below are T cell receptor beta chains from one sample, sequenced in a study of radiation and T cells in renal cell carcinoma. Produced via immunoSEQ multiplex PCR; TCRdb's table is partial and in-frame only. This sample has 65,000 to 80,000 clones; around 86% occur once, and the top ten carry under 25%. Sequencing was performed on blood, taken from a patient whose treatment included radiotherapy and nephrectomy. The receptors come from a woman aged 45-65 years with renal cell carcinoma. Each CDR3 is given with its conserved first and last residue. The D gene is left open where the match is weak. The size field is filled for only some rows; it gives once, few, many or a size class.

j_call: TRBJ1-3; d_call: .; clone_size: .; v_call: TRBV19; cdr3_nt: TGTGCCAGTAGTGAAAGCGTCTCTGGAAACACCATATATTTT; cdr3_aa: CASSESVSGNTIYF
j_call: TRBJ2-7; d_call: TRBD1; clone_size: .; v_call: TRBV19; cdr3_nt: TGTGCCAGTAGCCAGAGGGGACAGCCCTACGAGCAGTACTTC; cdr3_aa: CASSQRGQPYEQYF
j_call: TRBJ2-1; d_call: TRBD2; clone_size: .; v_call: TRBV7-9; cdr3_nt: TGTGCCAGCAGCATATCTAGCGGGGCATACAATGAGCAGTTCTTC; cdr3_aa: CASSISSGAYNEQFF
j_call: TRBJ1-2; d_call: .; clone_size: .; v_call: TRBV7-2; cdr3_nt: TGTGCCAGCAGCTTAGCGGACGGAGGGTATGGCTACACCTTC; cdr3_aa: CASSLADGGYGYTF
j_call: TRBJ1-5; d_call: .; clone_size: few; v_call: TRBV10-2; cdr3_nt: TGCGCCACCTTGAGAGGGGTGGGTCAGCCCCAGCATTTT; cdr3_aa: CATLRGVGQPQHF
j_call: TRBJ2-7; d_call: .; clone_size: .; v_call: TRBV9; cdr3_nt: TGTGCCAGCAGCGTAGGCCATGGCACAGCCTACGAGCAGTACTTC; cdr3_aa: CASSVGHGTAYEQYF
j_call: TRBJ1-1; d_call: .; clone_size: .; v_call: TRBV7-2; cdr3_nt: TGTGCCAGCAGCTCCCGGTACAGGTCGAACACTGAAGCTTTCTTT; cdr3_aa: CASSSRYRSNTEAFF
j_call: TRBJ2-1; d_call: TRBD1; clone_size: .; v_call: TRBV4-3; cdr3_nt: TGCGCCAGCAGCCCTCAAACAGGGGGCAATGAGCAGTTCTTC; cdr3_aa: CASSPQTGGNEQFF
j_call: TRBJ1-4; d_call: TRBD1; clone_size: once; v_call: TRBV5-6; cdr3_nt: TGTGCCAGCAGCGACATCGACAGGGGATATGAAAAACTGTTTTTT; cdr3_aa: CASSDIDRGYEKLFF
j_call: TRBJ2-3; d_call: .; clone_size: .; v_call: TRBV10-1; cdr3_nt: TGCGCCAGCAGACCCGAGGGGAGCACAGATACGCAGTATTTT; cdr3_aa: CASRPEGSTDTQYF
j_call: TRBJ2-3; d_call: TRBD2; clone_size: .; v_call: TRBV5-6; cdr3_nt: TGTGCCAGCAGCTTGCTGAGCGGGGGCACAGATACGCAGTATTTT; cdr3_aa: CASSLLSGGTDTQYF
j_call: TRBJ2-1; d_call: TRBD1; clone_size: once; v_call: TRBV19; cdr3_nt: TGTGCCAGTATGAGGACAGGGTTCGACAATGAGCAGTTCTTC; cdr3_aa: CASMRTGFDNEQFF
j_call: TRBJ1-1; d_call: .; clone_size: .; v_call: TRBV4-3; cdr3_nt: TGCGCCAGCAGCCAAGATGGGGTTGTAGCAAACACTGAAGCTTTCTTT; cdr3_aa: CASSQDGVVANTEAFF
j_call: TRBJ2-7; d_call: .; clone_size: .; v_call: TRBV10-1; cdr3_nt: TGCGCCAGCAGTGGAAAGCAGGGAGCCGAGCAGTACTTC; cdr3_aa: CASSGKQGAEQYF
j_call: TRBJ2-7; d_call: .; clone_size: once; v_call: TRBV5-4; cdr3_nt: TGTGCCAGCAAAAAAGGGGACCACACCTCCTACGAGCAGTACTTC; cdr3_aa: CASKKGDHTSYEQYF
j_call: TRBJ1-2; d_call: .; clone_size: .; v_call: TRBV7-2; cdr3_nt: TGTGCCAGCAGCTTGAGACAGCAAGCTAACTATGGCTACACCTTC; cdr3_aa: CASSLRQQANYGYTF
j_call: TRBJ1-1; d_call: .; clone_size: .; v_call: TRBV7-9; cdr3_nt: TGTGCCAGCAAGAGGGGCAACACTGAAGCTTTCTTT; cdr3_aa: CASKRGNTEAFF
j_call: TRBJ1-5; d_call: .; clone_size: .; v_call: TRBV10-3; cdr3_nt: TGTGCCATCAGTGAGTCAGGTCTGGGAGGCAATCAGCCCCAGCATTTT; cdr3_aa: CAISESGLGGNQPQHF
j_call: TRBJ2-7; d_call: TRBD1; clone_size: .; v_call: TRBV6-1; cdr3_nt: TGTGCCACATACCCGGGACAGGGGAACCACGAGCAGTACTTC; cdr3_aa: CATYPGQGNHEQYF
j_call: TRBJ2-1; d_call: TRBD2; clone_size: .; v_call: TRBV7-7; cdr3_nt: TGTGCTAGCAGCCCTCCGGGACTAGCGGGAGGGCCTGGGTTGAATGAGCAGTTCTTC; cdr3_aa: CASSPPGLAGGPGLNEQFF
j_call: TRBJ2-7; d_call: TRBD1; clone_size: .; v_call: TRBV9; cdr3_nt: TGTGCCAGCAGCCCCCGACAGGGTCTAGGCGAGCAGTACTTC; cdr3_aa: CASSPRQGLGEQYF
j_call: TRBJ1-2; d_call: .; clone_size: .; v_call: TRBV19; cdr3_nt: TGTGCCAGTAGTATTGGGGCCTACCTTAACTATGGCTACACCTTC; cdr3_aa: CASSIGAYLNYGYTF
j_call: TRBJ1-5; d_call: .; clone_size: once; v_call: TRBV18; cdr3_nt: TGTGCCAGCTCACCACTGAGGGATCAGCCCCAGCATTTT; cdr3_aa: CASSPLRDQPQHF
j_call: TRBJ1-2; d_call: TRBD1; clone_size: .; v_call: TRBV4-1; cdr3_nt: TGCGCCAGCAGCCGAGAGGTGACAGGGCTTCCAAACTATGGCTACACCTTC; cdr3_aa: CASSREVTGLPNYGYTF
j_call: TRBJ2-5; d_call: .; clone_size: once; v_call: TRBV6-6; cdr3_nt: TGTGCCAGCAGTTACAGTAGGGGGGGCGAAGAGACCCAGTACTTC; cdr3_aa: CASSYSRGGEETQYF
j_call: TRBJ1-1; d_call: .; clone_size: .; v_call: TRBV2; cdr3_nt: TGTGCCAGCAGTGAAGAGATGACAATTGAAGCTTTCTTT; cdr3_aa: CASSEEMTIEAFF
j_call: TRBJ1-4; d_call: TRBD1; clone_size: .; v_call: TRBV7-2; cdr3_nt: TGTGCCAGCAGCTCAAACCGGGACAGGCTATTTGCAACTAATGAAAAACTGTTTTTT; cdr3_aa: CASSSNRDRLFATNEKLFF
j_call: TRBJ1-5; d_call: TRBD1; clone_size: .; v_call: TRBV14; cdr3_nt: TGTGCCAGCAGCCCGTCCGGGACAGCTAATCAGCCCCAGCATTTT; cdr3_aa: CASSPSGTANQPQHF
j_call: TRBJ2-5; d_call: TRBD1; clone_size: .; v_call: TRBV9; cdr3_nt: TGTGCCAGCAGCAAAGGCACAGGGGGCTCTCTAGAGACCCAGTACTTC; cdr3_aa: CASSKGTGGSLETQYF
j_call: TRBJ1-1; d_call: .; clone_size: few; v_call: TRBV19; cdr3_nt: TGTGCCAGTAGTATACGACGGGCGAACACTGAAGCTTTCTTT; cdr3_aa: CASSIRRANTEAFF
j_call: TRBJ1-1; d_call: .; clone_size: few; v_call: TRBV5-1; cdr3_nt: TGCGCCAGCAGCTTCGAGGGACCGGACACTGAAGCTTTCTTT; cdr3_aa: CASSFEGPDTEAFF
j_call: TRBJ2-1; d_call: TRBD2; clone_size: few; v_call: TRBV4-2; cdr3_nt: TGTGCCAGCAGCCCCAAGGGCGGGAGGGCCTACAATGAGCAGTTCTTC; cdr3_aa: CASSPKGGRAYNEQFF
j_call: TRBJ2-5; d_call: .; clone_size: .; v_call: TRBV28; cdr3_nt: TGTGCCAGCAGCCCAAGACTCATTCAAGAGACCCAGTACTTC; cdr3_aa: CASSPRLIQETQYF
j_call: TRBJ1-3; d_call: TRBD1; clone_size: .; v_call: TRBV9; cdr3_nt: TGTGCCAGCAGCTACTTGACAGGGTACACCATATATTTT; cdr3_aa: CASSYLTGYTIYF
j_call: TRBJ1-5; d_call: .; clone_size: .; v_call: TRBV18; cdr3_nt: TGTGCCAGCTCACCATCGGGGTGGAATCAGCCCCAGCATTTT; cdr3_aa: CASSPSGWNQPQHF
j_call: TRBJ1-1; d_call: .; clone_size: once; v_call: TRBV19; cdr3_nt: TGTGCCAGTAGTATACCCGAGACGGGAACTGAAGCTTTCTTT; cdr3_aa: CASSIPETGTEAFF
j_call: TRBJ2-7; d_call: TRBD2; clone_size: .; v_call: TRBV7-2; cdr3_nt: TGTGCCAGCAGCTTAGGGTCTAGCGGGGGGGCAGGGTACGAGCAGTACTTC; cdr3_aa: CASSLGSSGGAGYEQYF
j_call: TRBJ1-2; d_call: .; clone_size: .; v_call: TRBV7-2; cdr3_nt: TGTGCCAGCAGCGGGGGGGCATTTCGCCCCGGTGGCTACACCTTC; cdr3_aa: CASSGGAFRPGGYTF
j_call: TRBJ2-7; d_call: TRBD2; clone_size: .; v_call: TRBV5-4; cdr3_nt: TGTGCCAGCAGCCAGACTAGCGGCCTCTACGAGCAGTACTTC; cdr3_aa: CASSQTSGLYEQYF
j_call: TRBJ2-5; d_call: .; clone_size: .; v_call: TRBV18; cdr3_nt: TGTGCCAGCTCACCTCAGCTAGCGAGCCAAGAGACCCAGTACTTC; cdr3_aa: CASSPQLASQETQYF
j_call: TRBJ2-3; d_call: .; clone_size: .; v_call: TRBV15; cdr3_nt: TGTGCCACCAGGGGAACGGCCACAGATACGCAGTATTTT; cdr3_aa: CATRGTATDTQYF
j_call: TRBJ2-7; d_call: .; clone_size: .; v_call: TRBV18; cdr3_nt: TGTGCCAGCTCACCAGGGGCTGACTACGAGCAGTACTTC; cdr3_aa: CASSPGADYEQYF
j_call: TRBJ2-1; d_call: .; clone_size: .; v_call: TRBV11-3; cdr3_nt: TGTGCCAGCAGCTTTAGGGTAGGCCATGAGCAGTTCTTC; cdr3_aa: CASSFRVGHEQFF
j_call: TRBJ2-3; d_call: .; clone_size: .; v_call: TRBV19; cdr3_nt: TGTGCCAGTAGTTTTACGTACACAGATACGCAGTATTTT; cdr3_aa: CASSFTYTDTQYF
j_call: TRBJ2-3; d_call: .; clone_size: .; v_call: TRBV5-1; cdr3_nt: TGCGCCAGCAGCCTCCGGGCGTACACAGATACGCAGTATTTT; cdr3_aa: CASSLRAYTDTQYF
j_call: TRBJ2-7; d_call: .; clone_size: .; v_call: TRBV9; cdr3_nt: TGTGCCAGCAGCGTAGGAGGGGACTTAATAGCCGAGCAGTACTTC; cdr3_aa: CASSVGGDLIAEQYF
j_call: TRBJ2-7; d_call: TRBD2; clone_size: once; v_call: TRBV7-2; cdr3_nt: TGTGCCAGCAGCTTAAGTCTCGCGGGAGGGCACGAGCAGTACTTC; cdr3_aa: CASSLSLAGGHEQYF
j_call: TRBJ1-1; d_call: .; clone_size: once; v_call: TRBV6-5; cdr3_nt: TGTGCCAGCAGTTACTCCTTCGGTGAAGCTTTCTTT; cdr3_aa: CASSYSFGEAFF
j_call: TRBJ2-5; d_call: .; clone_size: .; v_call: TRBV6-5; cdr3_nt: TGTGCCAGCAGAGTGACAGGCCAAGAGACCCAGTACTTC; cdr3_aa: CASRVTGQETQYF
j_call: TRBJ1-3; d_call: .; clone_size: .; v_call: TRBV7-9; cdr3_nt: TGTGCCAGCAGCTTAAGGTTTGGGGGCGCGAGCTCTGGAAACACCATATATTTT; cdr3_aa: CASSLRFGGASSGNTIYF
j_call: TRBJ1-6; d_call: .; clone_size: .; v_call: TRBV7-2; cdr3_nt: TGTGCCAGCAGCTTAAGTTATTCACCCCTCCACTTT; cdr3_aa: CASSLSYSPLHF
j_call: TRBJ1-1; d_call: .; clone_size: .; v_call: TRBV7-8; cdr3_nt: TGTGCCAGCAGCCCCCTGACAGGTCCCTCTGAAGCTTTCTTT; cdr3_aa: CASSPLTGPSEAFF
j_call: TRBJ1-1; d_call: TRBD1; clone_size: .; v_call: TRBV14; cdr3_nt: TGTGCCAGCAGCCAAATTAGGGGGCAGGCTAGGGGCACTGAAGCTTTCTTT; cdr3_aa: CASSQIRGQARGTEAFF
j_call: TRBJ1-2; d_call: .; clone_size: .; v_call: TRBV20-1; cdr3_nt: TGCAGTGCTTCTAACAGGGCTGGCTACACCTTC; cdr3_aa: CSASNRAGYTF
j_call: TRBJ1-6; d_call: .; clone_size: .; v_call: TRBV18; cdr3_nt: TGTGCCAGCTCACCCGCCGGGGCTCGAGATTCACCCCTCCACTTT; cdr3_aa: CASSPAGARDSPLHF
j_call: TRBJ1-1; d_call: .; clone_size: few; v_call: TRBV5-1; cdr3_nt: TGCGCCAGCAGCTCTCGTATGAACACTGAAGCTTTCTTT; cdr3_aa: CASSSRMNTEAFF
j_call: TRBJ1-1; d_call: .; clone_size: once; v_call: TRBV5-4; cdr3_nt: TGTGCCAGCAGCTGGGCGCAGGGGAACACTGAAGCTTTCTTT; cdr3_aa: CASSWAQGNTEAFF
j_call: TRBJ2-7; d_call: .; clone_size: .; v_call: TRBV6-5; cdr3_nt: TGTGCCTGTGGTCGGGAAGGCTCCTACGAGCAGTACTTC; cdr3_aa: CACGREGSYEQYF
j_call: TRBJ2-1; d_call: TRBD2; clone_size: .; v_call: TRBV7-2; cdr3_nt: TGTGCCAGCAGCTTAGACGGGACTAGCTACAATGAGCAGTTCTTC; cdr3_aa: CASSLDGTSYNEQFF